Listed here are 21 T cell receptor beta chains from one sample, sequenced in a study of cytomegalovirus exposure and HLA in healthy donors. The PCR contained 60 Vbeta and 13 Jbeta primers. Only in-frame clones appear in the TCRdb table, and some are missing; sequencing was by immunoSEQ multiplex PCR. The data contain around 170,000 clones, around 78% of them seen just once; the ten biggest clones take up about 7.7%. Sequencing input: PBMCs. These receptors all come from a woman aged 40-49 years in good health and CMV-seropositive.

The CDR3 nucleotides read TGTGCCAGCAACCCGACAGGGGGTCATAATTCACCCCTCCACTTT. Its protein is CASNPTGGHNSPLHF. The V and J genes are TRBV9 and TRBJ1-6; 9 bases agree with TRBD1. V shed 6 bases and J 5 bases; nucleotides not matched to a gene: 6. CDR1 is SGDLS and CDR2 is YYNGEE in the germline V gene. The CDR3 runs 15 residues.

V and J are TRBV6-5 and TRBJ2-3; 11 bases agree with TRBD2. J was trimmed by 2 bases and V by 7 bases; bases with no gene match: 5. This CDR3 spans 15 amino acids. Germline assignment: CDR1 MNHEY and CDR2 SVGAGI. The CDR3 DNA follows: TGTGCCAGCACAACTAGCGGGGGATTCACAGATACGCAGTATTTT. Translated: CASTTSGGFTDTQYF.

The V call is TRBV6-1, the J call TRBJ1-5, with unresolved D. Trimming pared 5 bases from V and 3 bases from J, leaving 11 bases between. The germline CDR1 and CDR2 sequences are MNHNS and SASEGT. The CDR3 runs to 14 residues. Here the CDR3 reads CASSPRFYNQPQHF. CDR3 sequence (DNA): TGTGCCAGCAGTCCACGGTTTTACAATCAGCCCCAGCATTTT.

The CDR3 sequence is CASSRPGGSEAFF. The DNA for the CDR3 is TGTGCCAGCAGCAGGCCAGGGGGATCTGAAGCTTTCTTT. V is TRBV14 and J is TRBJ1-1; TRBD1 matches 7 bases. Germline trimming cut 5 bases from V and 6 bases from J; bases unmatched to any gene: 6. The length of the CDR3 is 13 residues. CDR1 is SGHDN, CDR2 FVKESK, per germline.

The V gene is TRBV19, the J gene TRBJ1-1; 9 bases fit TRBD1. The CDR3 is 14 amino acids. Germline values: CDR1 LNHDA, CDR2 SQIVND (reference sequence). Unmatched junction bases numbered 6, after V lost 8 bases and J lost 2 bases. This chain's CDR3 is CASSKGQGNTEAFF. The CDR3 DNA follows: TGTGCCAGTTCCAAGGGACAGGGAAACACTGAAGCTTTCTTT.

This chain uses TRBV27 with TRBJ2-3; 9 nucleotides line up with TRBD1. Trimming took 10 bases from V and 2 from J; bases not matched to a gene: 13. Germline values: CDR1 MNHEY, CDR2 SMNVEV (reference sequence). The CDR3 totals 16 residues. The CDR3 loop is CATTLYGTGSTDTQYF. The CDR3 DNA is TGTGCCACTACCCTGTACGGGACAGGGTCCACAGATACGCAGTATTTT.

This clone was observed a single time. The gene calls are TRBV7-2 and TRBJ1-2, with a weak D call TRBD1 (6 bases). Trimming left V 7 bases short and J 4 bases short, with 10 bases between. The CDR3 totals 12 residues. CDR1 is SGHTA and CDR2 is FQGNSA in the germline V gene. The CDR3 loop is CASTPDSYGYTF. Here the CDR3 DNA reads TGTGCCAGCACCCCGGACAGCTATGGCTACACCTTC.

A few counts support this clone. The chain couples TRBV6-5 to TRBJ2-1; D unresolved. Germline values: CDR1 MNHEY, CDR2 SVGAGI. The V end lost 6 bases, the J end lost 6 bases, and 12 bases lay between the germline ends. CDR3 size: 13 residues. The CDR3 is CASRPVSVNEQFF. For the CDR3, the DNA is TGTGCCAGCAGACCCGTCAGTGTCAATGAGCAGTTCTTC.

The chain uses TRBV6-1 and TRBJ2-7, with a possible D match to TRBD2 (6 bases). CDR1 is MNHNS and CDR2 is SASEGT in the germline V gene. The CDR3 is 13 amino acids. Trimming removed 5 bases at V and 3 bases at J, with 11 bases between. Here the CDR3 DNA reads TGTGCCAGCAGTTCTGGGGGGTTCTACGAGCAGTACTTC. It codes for CASSSGGFYEQYF.

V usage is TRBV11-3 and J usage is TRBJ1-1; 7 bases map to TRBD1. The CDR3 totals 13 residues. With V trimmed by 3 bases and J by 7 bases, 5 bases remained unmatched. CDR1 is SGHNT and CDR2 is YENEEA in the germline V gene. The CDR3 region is CASSLGQTSEAFF. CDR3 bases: TGTGCCAGCAGCTTGGGACAGACAAGTGAAGCTTTCTTT. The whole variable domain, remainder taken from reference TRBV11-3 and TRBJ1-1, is EAGVVQSPRYKIIEKKQPVAFWCNPISGHNTLYWYLQNLGQGPELLIRYENEEAVDDSQLPKDRFSAERLKGVDSTLKIQPAELGDSAVYLCASSLGQTSEAFFGQGTRLTVV.

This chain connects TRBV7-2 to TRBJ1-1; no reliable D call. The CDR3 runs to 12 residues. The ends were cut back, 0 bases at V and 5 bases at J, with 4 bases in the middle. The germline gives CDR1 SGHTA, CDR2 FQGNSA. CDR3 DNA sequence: TGTGCCAGCAGCTTAGCCCCAACTGAAGCTTTCTTT. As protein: CASSLAPTEAFF.

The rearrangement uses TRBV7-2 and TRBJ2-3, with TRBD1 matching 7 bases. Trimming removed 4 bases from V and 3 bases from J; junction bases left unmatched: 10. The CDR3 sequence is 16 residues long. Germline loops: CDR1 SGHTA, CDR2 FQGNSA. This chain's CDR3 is CASSWGWTGRTDTQYF. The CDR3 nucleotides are TGTGCCAGCAGCTGGGGATGGACAGGAAGAACAGATACGCAGTATTTT.

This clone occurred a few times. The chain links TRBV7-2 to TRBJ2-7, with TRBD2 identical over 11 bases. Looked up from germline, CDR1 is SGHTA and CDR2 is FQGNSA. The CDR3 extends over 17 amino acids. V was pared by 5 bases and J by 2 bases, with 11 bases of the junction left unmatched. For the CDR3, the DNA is TGTGCCAGCAGCGACGTGCAACTAGCGGGGGTGACCTACGAGCAGTACTTC. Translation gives CASSDVQLAGVTYEQYF. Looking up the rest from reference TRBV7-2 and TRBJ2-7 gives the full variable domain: GAGVSQSPSNKVTEKGKDVELRCDPISGHTALYWYRQSLGQGLEFLIYFQGNSAPDKSGLPSDRFSAERTGGSVSTLTIQRTQQEDSAVYLCASSDVQLAGVTYEQYFGPGTRLTVT.

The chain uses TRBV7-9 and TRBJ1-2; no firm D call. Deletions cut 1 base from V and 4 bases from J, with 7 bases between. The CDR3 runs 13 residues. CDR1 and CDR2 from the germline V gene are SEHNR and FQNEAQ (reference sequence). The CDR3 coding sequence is TGTGCCAGCAGCTTAGGCAGTTCCTATGGCTACACCTTC. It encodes CASSLGSSYGYTF.

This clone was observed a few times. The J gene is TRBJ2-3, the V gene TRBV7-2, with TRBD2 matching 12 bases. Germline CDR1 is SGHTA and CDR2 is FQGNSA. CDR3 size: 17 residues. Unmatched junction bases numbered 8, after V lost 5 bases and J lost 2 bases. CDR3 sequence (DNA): TGTGCCAGCAGCGCTCGACTAGCGGGGGACCTCACAGATACGCAGTATTTT. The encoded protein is CASSARLAGDLTDTQYF.

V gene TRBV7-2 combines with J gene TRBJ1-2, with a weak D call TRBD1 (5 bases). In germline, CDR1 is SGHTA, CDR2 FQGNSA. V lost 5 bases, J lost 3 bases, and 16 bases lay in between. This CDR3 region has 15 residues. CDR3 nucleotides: TGTGCCAGCAGCCCCGGGTGGAGGGGAGACTATGGCTACACCTTC. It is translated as CASSPGWRGDYGYTF. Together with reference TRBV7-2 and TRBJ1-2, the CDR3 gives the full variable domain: GAGVSQSPSNKVTEKGKDVELRCDPISGHTALYWYRQSLGQGLEFLIYFQGNSAPDKSGLPSDRFSAERTGGSVSTLTIQRTQQEDSAVYLCASSPGWRGDYGYTFGSGTRLTVV.

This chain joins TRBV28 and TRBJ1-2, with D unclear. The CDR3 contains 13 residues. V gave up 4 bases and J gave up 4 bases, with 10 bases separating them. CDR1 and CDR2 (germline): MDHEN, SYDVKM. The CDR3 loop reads CASSSAGSYGYTF. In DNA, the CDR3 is TGTGCCAGCAGTTCCGCGGGGAGCTATGGCTACACCTTC.

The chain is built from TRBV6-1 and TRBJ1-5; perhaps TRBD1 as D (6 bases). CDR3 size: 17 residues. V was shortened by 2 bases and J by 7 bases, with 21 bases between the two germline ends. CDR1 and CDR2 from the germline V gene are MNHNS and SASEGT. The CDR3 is CASSERILIGGHQPQHF. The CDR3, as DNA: TGTGCCAGCAGTGAAAGGATATTAATCGGGGGGCACCAGCCCCAGCATTTT.

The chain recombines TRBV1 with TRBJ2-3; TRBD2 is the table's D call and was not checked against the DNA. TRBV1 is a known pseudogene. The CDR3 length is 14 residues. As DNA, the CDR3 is TGCACCAGCAGCGAGGGGGGGGACGGGGATACGCAGTATTTT. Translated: CTSSEGGDGDTQYF.

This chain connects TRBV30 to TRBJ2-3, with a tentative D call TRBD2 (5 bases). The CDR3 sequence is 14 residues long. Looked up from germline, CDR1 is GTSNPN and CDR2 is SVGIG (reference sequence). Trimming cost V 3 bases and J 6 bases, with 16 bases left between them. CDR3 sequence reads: CAWRTRLGGDTQYF. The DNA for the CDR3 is TGTGCCTGGAGAACCCGGCTCGGAGGCGATACGCAGTATTTT.

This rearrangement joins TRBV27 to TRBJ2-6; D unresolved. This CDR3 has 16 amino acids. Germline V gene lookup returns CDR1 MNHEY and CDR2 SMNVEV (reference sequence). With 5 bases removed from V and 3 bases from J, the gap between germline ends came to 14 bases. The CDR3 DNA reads TGTGCCAGCAGTCCTTCGAACTATTATGGGGCCAACGTCCTGACTTTC. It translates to CASSPSNYYGANVLTF.